Each of the 11 T cell receptor beta chains below was sequenced from the same sample in a study of T-cell memory formation after mild COVID-19. TCRdb re-called the 5' RACE reads through MiXCR, storing one row per CDR3 protein. Here the sample spans around 200,000 distinct CDR3 sequences, about a fifth being singletons. Sample: PBMCs or a T cell subset sorted from them (not recorded which). Every receptor here comes from an adult woman who had mild COVID-19 (a few samples of this study predate the infection). Cell type and time point are not known.

This clonotype was picked up a small number of times. V and J are TRBV5-1 and TRBJ2-1, with TRBD2 identical over 9 bases. V trimming: 0 bases; J trimming: 9 bases; junction bases outside the gene matches: 4. This CDR3 spans 14 amino acids. CDR1 is SGHRS, CDR2 YFSETQ, per germline. This CDR3 reads CASSLGGGAVEQFF. CDR3 in DNA: TGCGCCAGCAGCTTGGGCGGGGGGGCCGTTGAGCAGTTCTTC.

A few counts support this clonotype. The V and J genes are TRBV5-1 and TRBJ2-7, with 10 bases aligning to TRBD2. Trimming removed 4 bases from V and 1 base from J; junction bases left unmatched: 8. The germline gives CDR1 SGHRS, CDR2 YFSETQ. The CDR3 covers 16 residues. CDR3 in amino acids: CASSVVAGGPSYEQYF. The CDR3 DNA follows: TGCGCCAGCAGCGTAGTAGCGGGGGGCCCTTCCTACGAGCAGTACTTC.

V and J are TRBV7-9 and TRBJ2-2; 7 nucleotides line up with TRBD2. Germline CDR1 and CDR2: SEHNR and FQNEAQ (reference sequence). The CDR3 loop spans 18 amino acids. Trimming removed 4 bases from V and 0 bases from J; junction bases left unmatched: 11. Here the CDR3 reads CASSSGGLRRANTGELFF. The CDR3 DNA reads TGTGCCAGCAGCTCCGGGGGGTTGAGGCGAGCGAACACCGGGGAGCTGTTTTTT.

This chain uses TRBV20-1 with TRBJ2-5, with D tentatively TRBD2 (5 bases). This CDR3 comprises 15 residues. V was shortened by 6 bases and J by 9 bases, with 26 bases between the two germline ends. Per germline, CDR1 DFQATT and CDR2 SNEGSKA (reference sequence). CDR3 nucleotide sequence: TGCAGTGCAGATAAACTGGGAGAAAGAAGATTGGCCCAGTACTTC. Amino acid sequence: CSADKLGERRLAQYF.

This chain connects TRBV6-5 to TRBJ2-3, with 11 bases identical to TRBD2. This CDR3 is 20 amino acids long. Trimming took 0 bases from V and 2 from J; bases not matched to a gene: 13. Germline CDR1 reads MNHEY; CDR2 reads SVGAGI. The CDR3 region has the DNA TGTGCCAGCAGTTACTCGGACTGGACCGGGACTAGCGGAAACACAGATACGCAGTATTTT. As protein: CASSYSDWTGTSGNTDTQYF.

This clonotype was observed a few times. J is TRBJ1-5 and V is TRBV6-1, with a possible D match to TRBD1 (6 bases). V gave up 6 bases and J gave up 3 bases, with 15 bases separating them. Germline assignment: CDR1 MNHNS and CDR2 SASEGT. The CDR3 is made up of 15 amino acids. The CDR3 region is CASSPWQGPNQPQHF. As DNA, the CDR3 is TGTGCCAGCAGCCCTTGGCAGGGGCCCAATCAGCCCCAGCATTTT.

The V and J genes are TRBV29-1 and TRBJ2-1; TRBD2 matches 9 bases. CDR3 length: 14 residues. Germline V gene lookup returns CDR1 SQVTM and CDR2 ANQGSEA. J lost 7 bases, V lost 3 bases, and 7 bases had no gene match. The CDR3 is CSVDGGGGWNEQFF. CDR3 DNA sequence: TGCAGCGTTGATGGCGGGGGGGGCTGGAATGAGCAGTTCTTC.

The chain recombines TRBV12-3 or TRBV12-4 with TRBJ1-1; unclear D gene. The CDR3 extends over 14 amino acids. V was clipped by 6 bases and J by 2 bases, with 13 bases between them. CDR3 in DNA: TGTGCCAGCAGAAATGAAGTCCTAAACACTGAAGCTTTCTTT. Translating it yields CASRNEVLNTEAFF.

The chain joins TRBV27 to TRBJ2-1, with TRBD2 matching 11 bases. CDR3 length: 16 amino acids. The V and J ends lost 4 bases and 6 bases, in that order; junction bases with no gene match: 8. Per the germline V gene, CDR1 is MNHEY and CDR2 is SMNVEV (reference sequence). The CDR3 sequence: CASSSLSGGAVNEQFF. CDR3 coding DNA: TGTGCCAGCAGTTCCCTTAGCGGGGGGGCCGTCAATGAGCAGTTCTTC.

This clonotype was seen only a few times. CDR3 DNA: TGTGCCAGCAGCCCGGCTAGCAATCAGCCCCAGCATTTT. This codes for CASSPASNQPQHF. This sequence joins TRBV12-3 or TRBV12-4 and TRBJ1-5, with D uncertain. This CDR3 spans 13 amino acids. V dropped 6 bases and J dropped 0 bases, with 6 bases sitting between them.

This clonotype was counted at least ten times. V and J are TRBV4-1 and TRBJ2-4; no reliable D call. The germline V gene encodes CDR1 MGHRA and CDR2 YSYEKL. This CDR3 region has 18 residues. Trimming pared 0 bases from V and 0 bases from J, leaving 15 bases between. As DNA, the CDR3 is TGCGCCAGCAGCCAAGACGTCAGTTTGATATTAGCCAAAAACATTCAGTACTTC. Its protein is CASSQDVSLILAKNIQYF.